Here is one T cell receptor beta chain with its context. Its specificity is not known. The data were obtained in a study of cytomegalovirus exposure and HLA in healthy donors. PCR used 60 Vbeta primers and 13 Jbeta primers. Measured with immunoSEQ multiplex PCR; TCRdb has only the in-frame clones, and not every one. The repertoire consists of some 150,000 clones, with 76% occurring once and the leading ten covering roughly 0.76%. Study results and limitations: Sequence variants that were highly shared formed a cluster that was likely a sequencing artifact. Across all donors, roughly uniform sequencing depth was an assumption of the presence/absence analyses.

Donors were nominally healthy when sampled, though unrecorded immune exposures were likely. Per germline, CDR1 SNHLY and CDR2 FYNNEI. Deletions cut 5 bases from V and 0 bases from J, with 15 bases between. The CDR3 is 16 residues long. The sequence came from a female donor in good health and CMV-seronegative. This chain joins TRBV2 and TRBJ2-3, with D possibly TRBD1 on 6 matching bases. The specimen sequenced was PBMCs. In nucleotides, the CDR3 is TGTGCCAGCAGTCGGGGTGCAGGACAGAGCACAGATACGCAGTATTTT. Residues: CASSRGAGQSTDTQYF.